Below are 13 T cell receptor beta chains sequenced from a single sample in a study of T cell clonality in common variable immunodeficiency. Antigens of these TCRs are unknown. Findings and limits, study-wide: Common variable immunodeficiency TCR beta sequences reportedly had fewer deletions and N-nucleotide insertions.

Sequenced by immunoSEQ multiplex PCR; TCRdb stores in-frame clones only, minus some. The sample holds 15,000 to 25,000 clones, and no clone turns up only once. The sequencing sample was made of peripheral blood mononuclear cells. These receptors were collected from a human donor with common variable immunodeficiency.

This clone occurred a few times. With the read ending 3 residues before the CDR3 end, the germline J gene is used to fill in that end. This chain links TRBV7-9 with TRBJ2-7; D ambiguous. V was pared by 4 bases and J by 4 bases, with 11 bases between. From germline, CDR1 is SEHNR and CDR2 FQNEAQ (reference sequence). This CDR3 region has 13 residues. The CDR3 sequence is CASSSYRQYEQYF. CDR3 DNA, as far as it was read: TGTGCCAGCAGCTCCTACCGACAATACGAG.

Ten or more counts support this clone. The CDR3 bases that were read are TGTGCTAGTGGTTACAGGGGGCTAGCGGGAAGCTCCTACAATGAG. This translates into CASGYRGLAGSSYNE. The entire CDR3 protein reads CASGYRGLAGSSYNEQFF. This chain joins TRBV12-5 and TRBJ2-1; tentatively, D is TRBD1 or TRBD2 (9 bases each). Coverage ceases 3 residues before the CDR3 finishes, and the germline J gene fills in the end. This CDR3 is 18 amino acids long. Deletions cut 4 bases from V and 0 bases from J, with 19 bases between. CDR1 and CDR2 (germline): LGHNT, FRNRAP.

With respect to this clone: The read terminates 3 residues before the CDR3 end, so the remaining end is supplied by the germline J gene. The chain joins TRBV18 to TRBJ2-2; D is ambiguous. CDR3 length: 13 amino acids. V was shortened by 1 base and J by 5 bases, with 5 bases between the two germline ends. The V gene's germline CDR1 is KGHSH and CDR2 LQKENI. The CDR3: CASSPLNTGELFF. The part of the CDR3 DNA that was read is TGTGCCAGCTCACCACTCAATACCGGGGAG. The full variable domain, in which reference TRBV18 and TRBJ2-2 provide the parts outside the CDR3, is NAGVMQNPRHLVRRRGQEARLRCSPMKGHSHVYWYRQLPEEGLKFMVYLQKENIIDESGMPKERFSAEFPKEGPSILRIQQVVRGDSAAYFCASSPLNTGELFFGEGSRLTVL.

This clone was seen a handful of times. The CDR3 region is CASSWYRVGEQFF. CDR3 DNA, as far as it was read: TGTGCCAGCAGCTGGTACAGGGTCGGTGAG. The J gene is TRBJ2-1, the V gene TRBV7-6; D might be TRBD1 (6 bases). The CDR3 extends 3 residues past the end of the read, so its final part is completed from the germline J gene. Per the germline V gene, CDR1 is SGHVS and CDR2 is FNYEAQ. The CDR3 runs 13 residues. The V end was cut by 4 bases, the J end by 9 bases, with 13 bases between. Looking up the rest from reference TRBV7-6 and TRBJ2-1 gives the full variable domain: GAGVSQSPRYKVTKRGQDVALRCDPISGHVSLYWYRQALGQGPEFLTYFNYEAQQDKSGLPNDRFSAERPEGSISTLTIQRTEQRDSAMYRCASSWYRVGEQFFGPGTRLTVL.

This clone was recorded at least ten times. The read terminates 3 residues before the CDR3 end, so the remaining end is supplied by the germline J gene. The gene calls are TRBV18 and TRBJ1-2, with TRBD1 matching over 7 bases. J was trimmed by 4 bases and V by 4 bases; bases with no gene match: 3. CDR3 size: 13 residues. CDR1 KGHSH and CDR2 LQKENI come from the germline V gene. The CDR3 sequence is CASSRQGFYGYTF. CDR3 DNA (partial): TGTGCCAGCTCACGACAGGGCTTCTATGGC.

This clone was observed a handful of times. The read falls 3 residues short of the CDR3 end, and the missing part is taken from the germline J gene. The rearrangement joins TRBV30 to TRBJ2-4; the D gene is possibly TRBD2 (6 bases). This CDR3 is built from 16 residues. Germline lookup yields CDR1 GTSNPN and CDR2 SVGIG (reference sequence). With 4 bases removed from V and 1 base from J, the gap between germline ends came to 17 bases. The sequenced CDR3 bases are TGTGCCTGGACAAGTTGGGTTGGGGGGGCCAAAAACATT. This gives the protein CAWTSWVGGAKNI. The entire CDR3 protein reads CAWTSWVGGAKNIQYF. The whole variable domain, filled in from reference TRBV30 and TRBJ2-4, reads SQTIHQWPATLVQPVGSPLSLECTVEGTSNPNLYWYRQAAGRGLQLLFYSVGIGQISSEVPQNLSASRPQDRQFILSSKKLLLSDSGFYLCAWTSWVGGAKNIQYFGAGTRLSVL.

In its sample, this clone was seen many times. With the read ending 3 residues before the CDR3 end, the germline J gene is used to fill in that end. This chain uses TRBV20-1 with TRBJ1-6; D gene ambiguous. The CDR3 spans 15 residues. Germline CDR1 and CDR2: DFQATT and SNEGSKA (reference sequence). The germline V and J ends were trimmed by 5 bases and 4 bases, with 15 bases remaining between them. The CDR3 sequence is CSAPHRQTYNSPLHF. The CDR3 DNA, read in part, is TGCAGTGCTCCGCATCGGCAGACTTATAATTCACCC.

Of note for this clone: The read ends 3 residues shy of where the CDR3 ends; the end is completed using the germline J gene. The chain employs TRBV7-8 and TRBJ1-1; D remains unclear. The V end lost 4 bases, the J end lost 0 bases, and 21 bases lay between the germline ends. This CDR3 spans 18 amino acids. The germline V gene has CDR1 SGHVS and CDR2 FQNEAQ. CDR3 DNA, as far as it was read: TGTGCCAGCAGCTCATTTTGGGTTCCAGACAAAATGAACACTGAA. Amino acids: CASSSFWVPDKMNTE. The complete CDR3 protein is CASSSFWVPDKMNTEAFF.

Regarding this clone: The read comes to an end 3 residues before the CDR3 does, leaving the germline J gene to fill in the end. The gene calls are TRBV30 and TRBJ2-3; 8 bases are shared with TRBD1. This CDR3 is 14 amino acids long. Germline values: CDR1 GTSNPN, CDR2 SVGIG (reference sequence). With V trimmed by 5 bases and J by 2 bases, 6 bases remained unmatched. CDR3: CAWGTGGHTDTQYF. Incomplete CDR3 DNA: TGTGCCTGGGGAACAGGGGGACACACAGATACG. Full variable domain (rest looked up from reference TRBV30 and TRBJ2-3): SQTIHQWPATLVQPVGSPLSLECTVEGTSNPNLYWYRQAAGRGLQLLFYSVGIGQISSEVPQNLSASRPQDRQFILSSKKLLLSDSGFYLCAWGTGGHTDTQYFGPGTRLTVL.

CDR3 bases read: TGTGCCAGCAGCTCCACAGTGAACACTGAA. As protein: CASSSTVNTE. The CDR3 as a whole reads CASSSTVNTEAFF. This chain joins TRBV7-6 and TRBJ1-1, with no clear D. The read falls 3 residues short of the CDR3 end, and the missing part is taken from the germline J gene. V was cut by 4 bases and J by 0 bases, with 6 bases left in between. This CDR3 comprises 13 residues. Germline V gene data show CDR1 as SGHVS and CDR2 as FNYEAQ. Drawing the rest from reference TRBV7-6 and TRBJ1-1, the complete variable domain is GAGVSQSPRYKVTKRGQDVALRCDPISGHVSLYWYRQALGQGPEFLTYFNYEAQQDKSGLPNDRFSAERPEGSISTLTIQRTEQRDSAMYRCASSSTVNTEAFFGQGTRLTVV.

Regarding this clone: The CDR3 extends 3 residues past the end of the read, so its final part is completed from the germline J gene. The chain recombines TRBV6-2 or TRBV6-3 with TRBJ2-2; D gene ambiguous. Germline assignment: CDR1 MNHEY and CDR2 SVGEGT. This CDR3 spans 15 amino acids. Trimming left V 7 bases short and J 3 bases short, with 15 bases between. The CDR3 bases that were read are TGTGCCAGCAAACCCGCTGGCAAGTACACCGGGGAG. This sequence encodes CASKPAGKYTGE. The full CDR3 reads CASKPAGKYTGELFF.

In its sample, this clone was seen a few times. The read terminates 3 residues ahead of where the CDR3 ends, so the germline J gene completes it. The chain has TRBV19 and TRBJ2-7, with D perhaps TRBD1 (5 bases). The length of the CDR3 is 13 residues. Trimming removed 5 bases from V and 3 bases from J, with 11 bases in between. Germline assignment: CDR1 LNHDA and CDR2 SQIVND (reference sequence). CDR3 sequence: CASSDSSLYEQYF. Partial CDR3 DNA: TGTGCCAGTAGTGACAGCTCACTCTACGAG.

This clone was counted many times. Read sequence stops 3 residues before the CDR3 end, and the germline J gene provides the missing end. The chain employs TRBV10-3 and TRBJ2-5, with D perhaps TRBD2 (7 bases). The CDR3 spans 16 residues. V was clipped by 4 bases and J by 5 bases, with 20 bases between them. CDR1 and CDR2 from the germline V gene are ENHRY and SYGVKD. The DNA read from the CDR3 is TGTGCCATCAGTGGGGACGGGGGGCAAGTTTCGGAGACC. The encoded protein is CAISGDGGQVSET. The whole CDR3 protein is CAISGDGGQVSETQYF.